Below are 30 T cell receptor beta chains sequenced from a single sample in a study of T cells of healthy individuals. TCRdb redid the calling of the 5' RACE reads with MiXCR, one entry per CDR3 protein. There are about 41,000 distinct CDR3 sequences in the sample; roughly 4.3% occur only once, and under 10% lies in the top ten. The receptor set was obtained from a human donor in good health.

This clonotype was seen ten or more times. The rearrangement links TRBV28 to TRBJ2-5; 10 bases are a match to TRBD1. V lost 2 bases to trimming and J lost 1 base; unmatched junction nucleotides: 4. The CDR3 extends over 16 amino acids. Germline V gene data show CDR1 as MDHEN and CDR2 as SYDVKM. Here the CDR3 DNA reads TGTGCCAGCAGTTTAAGGACAGGGGGGGCCCAAGAGACCCAGTACTTC. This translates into CASSLRTGGAQETQYF.

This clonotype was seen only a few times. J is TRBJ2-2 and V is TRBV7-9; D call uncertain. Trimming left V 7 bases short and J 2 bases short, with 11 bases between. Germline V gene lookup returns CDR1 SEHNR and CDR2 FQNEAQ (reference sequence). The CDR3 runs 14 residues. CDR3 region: CASTSSLNTGELFF. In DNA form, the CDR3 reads TGTGCCAGCACCTCGTCCCTTAACACCGGGGAGCTGTTTTTT.

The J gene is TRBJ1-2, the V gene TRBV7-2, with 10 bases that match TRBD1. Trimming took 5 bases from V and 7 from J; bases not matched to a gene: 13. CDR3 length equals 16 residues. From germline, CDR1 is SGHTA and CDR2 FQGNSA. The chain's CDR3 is CASSLLAGTGAGGYTF. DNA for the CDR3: TGTGCCAGCAGCCTTCTTGCAGGGACAGGGGCCGGTGGCTACACCTTC.

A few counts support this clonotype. The CDR3 DNA follows: TGTGCCAGCAGTTCAACCGTGGTAAATGAGCAGTTCTTC. Translated, it gives CASSSTVVNEQFF. This chain joins TRBV27 and TRBJ2-1; no definite D call. CDR3 size: 13 residues. The V gene's germline CDR1 is MNHEY and CDR2 SMNVEV (reference sequence). V gave up 4 bases and J gave up 7 bases, with 11 bases separating them.

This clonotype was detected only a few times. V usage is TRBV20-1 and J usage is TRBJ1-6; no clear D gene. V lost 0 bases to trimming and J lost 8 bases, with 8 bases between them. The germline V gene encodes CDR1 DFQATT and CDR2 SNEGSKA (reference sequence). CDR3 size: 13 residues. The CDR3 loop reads CSARDRFDSPLHF. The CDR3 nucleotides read TGCAGTGCTAGAGACAGATTTGATTCACCCCTCCACTTT.

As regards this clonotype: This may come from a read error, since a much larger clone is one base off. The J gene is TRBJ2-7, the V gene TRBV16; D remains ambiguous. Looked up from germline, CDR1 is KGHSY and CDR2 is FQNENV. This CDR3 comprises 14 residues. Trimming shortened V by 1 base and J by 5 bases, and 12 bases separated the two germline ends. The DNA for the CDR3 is TGTGCCAGCAGCCAATTCGAGACTCTCGACGAGCAGTACTTC. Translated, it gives CASSQFETLDEQYF.

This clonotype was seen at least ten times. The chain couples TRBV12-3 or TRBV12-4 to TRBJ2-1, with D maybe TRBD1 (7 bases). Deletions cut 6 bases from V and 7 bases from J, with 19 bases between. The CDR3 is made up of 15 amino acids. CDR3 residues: CASSWGQTGRNEQFF. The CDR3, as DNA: TGTGCCAGCAGCTGGGGACAGACGGGGAGGAATGAGCAGTTCTTC.

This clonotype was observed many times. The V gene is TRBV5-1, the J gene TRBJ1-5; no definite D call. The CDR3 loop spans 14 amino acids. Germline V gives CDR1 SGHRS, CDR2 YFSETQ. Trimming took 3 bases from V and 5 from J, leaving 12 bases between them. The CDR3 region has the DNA TGCGCCAGCAGCTGGGGAGGTGGGGATCAGCCCCAGCATTTT. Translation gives CASSWGGGDQPQHF.

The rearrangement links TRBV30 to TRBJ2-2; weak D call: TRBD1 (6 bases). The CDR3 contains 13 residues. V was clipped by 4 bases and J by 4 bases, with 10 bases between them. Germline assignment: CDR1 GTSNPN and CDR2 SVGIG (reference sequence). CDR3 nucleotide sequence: TGTGCCTGGAACAGGGCGAGCACCGGGGAGCTGTTTTTT. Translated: CAWNRASTGELFF.

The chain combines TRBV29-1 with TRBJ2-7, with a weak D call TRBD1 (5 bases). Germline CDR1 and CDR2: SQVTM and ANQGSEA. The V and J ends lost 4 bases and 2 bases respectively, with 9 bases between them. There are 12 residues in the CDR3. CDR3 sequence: CSVGQPAYEQYF. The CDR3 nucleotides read TGCAGCGTTGGACAGCCGGCCTACGAGCAGTACTTC.

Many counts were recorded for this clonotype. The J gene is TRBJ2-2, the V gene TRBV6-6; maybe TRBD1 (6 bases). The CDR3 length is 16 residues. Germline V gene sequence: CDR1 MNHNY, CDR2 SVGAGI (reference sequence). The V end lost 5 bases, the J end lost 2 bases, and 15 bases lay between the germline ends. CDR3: CASSRTGTPNTGELFF. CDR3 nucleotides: TGTGCCAGCAGTCGAACCGGGACACCCAACACCGGGGAGCTGTTTTTT.

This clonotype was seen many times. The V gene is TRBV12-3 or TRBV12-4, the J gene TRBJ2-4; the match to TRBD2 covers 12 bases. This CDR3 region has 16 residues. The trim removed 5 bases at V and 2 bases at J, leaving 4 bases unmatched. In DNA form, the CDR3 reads TGTGCCAGCAGTCGGACTAGCGGGATGACCAAAAACATTCAGTACTTC. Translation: CASSRTSGMTKNIQYF.

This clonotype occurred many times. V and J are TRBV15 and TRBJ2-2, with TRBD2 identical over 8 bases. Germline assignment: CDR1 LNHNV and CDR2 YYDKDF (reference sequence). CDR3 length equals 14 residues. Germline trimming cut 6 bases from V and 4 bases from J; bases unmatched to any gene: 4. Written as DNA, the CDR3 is TGTGCCACCAGAGATAGCGGGACCACCGGGGAGCTGTTTTTT. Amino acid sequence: CATRDSGTTGELFF. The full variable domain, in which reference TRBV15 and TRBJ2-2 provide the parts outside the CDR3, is DAMVIQNPRYQVTQFGKPVTLSCSQTLNHNVMYWYQQKSSQAPKLLFHYYDKDFNNEADTPDNFQSRRPNTSFCFLDIRSPGLGDTAMYLCATRDSGTTGELFFGEGSRLTVL.

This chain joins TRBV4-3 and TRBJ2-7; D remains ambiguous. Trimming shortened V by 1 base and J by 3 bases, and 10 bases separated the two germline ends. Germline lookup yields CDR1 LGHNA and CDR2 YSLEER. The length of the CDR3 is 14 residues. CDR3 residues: CASSQGLRNYEQYF. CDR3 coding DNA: TGCGCCAGCAGCCAAGGCCTGAGGAACTACGAGCAGTACTTC.

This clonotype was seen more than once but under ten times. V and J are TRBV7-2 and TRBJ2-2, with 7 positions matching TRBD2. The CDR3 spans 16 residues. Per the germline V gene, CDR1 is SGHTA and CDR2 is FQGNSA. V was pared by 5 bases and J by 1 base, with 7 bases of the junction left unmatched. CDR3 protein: CASSPKQRGNTGELFF. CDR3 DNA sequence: TGTGCCAGCAGCCCTAAACAGCGGGGGAACACCGGGGAGCTGTTTTTT.

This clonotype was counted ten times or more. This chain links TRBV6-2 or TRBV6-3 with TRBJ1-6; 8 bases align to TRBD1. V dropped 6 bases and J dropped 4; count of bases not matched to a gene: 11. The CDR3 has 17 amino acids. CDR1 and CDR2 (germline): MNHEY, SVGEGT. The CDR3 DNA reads TGTGCCAGCAGCAAAAAAAGGACAGGGCTTTATAATTCACCCCTCCACTTT. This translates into CASSKKRTGLYNSPLHF.

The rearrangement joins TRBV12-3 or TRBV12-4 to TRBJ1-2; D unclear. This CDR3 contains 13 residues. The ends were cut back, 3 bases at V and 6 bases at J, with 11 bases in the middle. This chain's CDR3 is CASSLIGSNGYTF. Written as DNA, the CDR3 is TGTGCCAGCAGTTTGATAGGATCAAATGGCTACACCTTC.

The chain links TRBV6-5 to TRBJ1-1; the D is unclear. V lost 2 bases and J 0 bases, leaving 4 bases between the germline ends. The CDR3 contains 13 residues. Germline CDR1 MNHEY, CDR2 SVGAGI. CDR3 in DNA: TGTGCCAGCAGTTACGCGTTGAACACTGAAGCTTTCTTT. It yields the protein CASSYALNTEAFF.

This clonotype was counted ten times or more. As DNA, the CDR3 is TGTGCCAGCCGGCCACTGTGGTTTCCCGGTTCCTACGAGCAGTACTTC. This sequence encodes CASRPLWFPGSYEQYF. The J gene is TRBJ2-7, the V gene TRBV7-8; D not resolved. Deletions cut 8 bases from V and 1 base from J, with 21 bases between. The V gene's germline CDR1 is SGHVS and CDR2 FQNEAQ. This CDR3 has 16 amino acids.

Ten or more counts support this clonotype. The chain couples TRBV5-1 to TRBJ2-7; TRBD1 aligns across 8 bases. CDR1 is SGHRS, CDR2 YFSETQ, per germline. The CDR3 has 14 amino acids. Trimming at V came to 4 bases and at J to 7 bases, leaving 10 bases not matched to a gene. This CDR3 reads CASSPEGRGREQYF. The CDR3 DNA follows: TGCGCCAGCAGCCCGGAGGGCAGGGGGCGAGAGCAGTACTTC.

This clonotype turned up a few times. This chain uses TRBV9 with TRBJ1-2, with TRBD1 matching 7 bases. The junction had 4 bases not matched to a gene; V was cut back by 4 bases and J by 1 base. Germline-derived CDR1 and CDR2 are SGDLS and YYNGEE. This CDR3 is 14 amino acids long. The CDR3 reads CASSTGQVNYGYTF. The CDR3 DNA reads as TGTGCCAGCAGCACAGGACAGGTTAACTATGGCTACACCTTC.

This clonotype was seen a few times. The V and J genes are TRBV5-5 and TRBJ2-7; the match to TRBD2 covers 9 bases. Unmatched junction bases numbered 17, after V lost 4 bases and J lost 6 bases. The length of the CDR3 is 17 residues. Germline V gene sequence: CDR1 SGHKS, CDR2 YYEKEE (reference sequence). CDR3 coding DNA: TGTGCCAGCAGCACGCAAGCGGGAGGCCTTAAGTCAGGCGAGCAGTACTTC. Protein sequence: CASSTQAGGLKSGEQYF.

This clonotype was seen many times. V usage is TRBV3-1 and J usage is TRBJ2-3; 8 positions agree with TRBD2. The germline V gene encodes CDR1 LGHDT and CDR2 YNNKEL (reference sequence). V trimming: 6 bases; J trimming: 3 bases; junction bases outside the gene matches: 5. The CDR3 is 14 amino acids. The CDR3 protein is CASSVASGTDTQYF. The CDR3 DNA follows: TGTGCCAGCAGTGTTGCTAGCGGGACAGATACGCAGTATTTT.

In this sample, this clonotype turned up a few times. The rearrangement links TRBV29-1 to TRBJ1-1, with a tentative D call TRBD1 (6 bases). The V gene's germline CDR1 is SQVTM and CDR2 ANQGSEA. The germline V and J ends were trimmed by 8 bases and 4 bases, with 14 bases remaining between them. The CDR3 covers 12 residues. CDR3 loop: CSFIQGSTEAFF. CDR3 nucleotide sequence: TGCAGCTTTATCCAGGGGAGCACTGAAGCTTTCTTT.

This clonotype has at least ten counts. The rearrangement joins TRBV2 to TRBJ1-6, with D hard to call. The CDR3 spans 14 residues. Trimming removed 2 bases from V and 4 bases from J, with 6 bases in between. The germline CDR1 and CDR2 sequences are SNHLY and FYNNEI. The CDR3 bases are TGTGCCAGCAGTGAAAGGGCTTATAATTCACCCCTCCACTTT. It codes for CASSERAYNSPLHF. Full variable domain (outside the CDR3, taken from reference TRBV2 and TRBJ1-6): EPEVTQTPSHQVTQMGQEVILRCVPISNHLYFYWYRQILGQKVEFLVSFYNNEISEKSEIFDDQFSVERPDGSNFTLKIRSTKLEDSAMYFCASSERAYNSPLHFGNGTRLTVT.

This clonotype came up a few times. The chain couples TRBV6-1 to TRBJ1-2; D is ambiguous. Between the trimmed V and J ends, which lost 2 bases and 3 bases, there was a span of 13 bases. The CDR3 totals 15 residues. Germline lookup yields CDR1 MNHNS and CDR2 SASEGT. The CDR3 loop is CASSENPSGHYGYTF. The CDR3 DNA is TGTGCCAGCAGTGAAAATCCCAGCGGTCACTATGGCTACACCTTC.

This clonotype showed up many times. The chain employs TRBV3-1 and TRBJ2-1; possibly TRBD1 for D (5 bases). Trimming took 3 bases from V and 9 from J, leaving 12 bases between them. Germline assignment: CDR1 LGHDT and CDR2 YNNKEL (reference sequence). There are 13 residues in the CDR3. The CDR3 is CASSHPQGIEQFF. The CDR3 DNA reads TGTGCCAGCAGCCATCCCCAGGGTATTGAGCAGTTCTTC.

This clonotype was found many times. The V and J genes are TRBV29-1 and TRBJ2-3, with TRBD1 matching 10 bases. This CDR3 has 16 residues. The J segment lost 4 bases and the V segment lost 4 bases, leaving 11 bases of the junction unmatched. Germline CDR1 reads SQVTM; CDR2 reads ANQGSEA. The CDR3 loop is CSVGGDRGLSADTQYF. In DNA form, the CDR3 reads TGCAGCGTTGGGGGGGACAGGGGACTCTCGGCAGATACGCAGTATTTT.

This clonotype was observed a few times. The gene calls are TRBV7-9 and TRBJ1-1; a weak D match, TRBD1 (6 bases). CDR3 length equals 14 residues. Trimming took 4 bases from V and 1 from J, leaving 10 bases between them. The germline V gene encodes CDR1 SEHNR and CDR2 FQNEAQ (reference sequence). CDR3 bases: TGTGCCAGCAGCTCCTACAGGGAGAACACTGAAGCTTTCTTT. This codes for CASSSYRENTEAFF.

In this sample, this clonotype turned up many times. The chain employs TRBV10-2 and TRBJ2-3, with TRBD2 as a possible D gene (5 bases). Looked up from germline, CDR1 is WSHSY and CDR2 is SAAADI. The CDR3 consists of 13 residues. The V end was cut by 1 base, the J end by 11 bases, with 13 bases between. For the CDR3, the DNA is TGCGCCAGCAGTGAGTTAACTAGTTCTCTGCAGTATTTT. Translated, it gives CASSELTSSLQYF.